Listed here is a single T cell receptor beta chain. Which antigen it targets is not known. No base quality values were provided; no much bigger clone lies one nucleotide off. The sample belongs to a study of vaccination effects on CD4 cells after COVID-19 (dated 2022 in TCRdb). About the full investigation: Across the study, the median time from the second dose to post-vaccine sampling was 72 days (range 14 to 241). The study compared SARS-CoV-2 spike-specific CD4+ TCR repertoires before and after mRNA vaccination in COVID-19 convalescent patients and infection-naive vaccine recipients. Altogether, some ten COVID-19 convalescent patients and 4 SARS-CoV-2-naive healthy vaccine recipients made up the full study. In the study, cultures from other donors were sequenced using the Oncomine TCR Beta short-read assay on an Illumina iSeq 100.

The ViraFEST assay stimulated PBMC with viral peptide pools and then used TCR sequencing to identify antigen-specific CD4+ T cell clonotypes by expansion. After about 10 days of culture, CD4+ T cells were isolated with the EasySep CD4+ T cell isolation kit. Participants received two doses of either the BNT162b2 or the mRNA-1273 mRNA SARS-CoV-2 vaccine. The absence of prior SARS-CoV-2 infection in healthy vaccine recipients was confirmed by negative nucleocapsid antibodies before and after vaccination. Each well held roughly 2.2 million PBMC cultured in IMDM containing roughly 4.9% human AB serum, 8.5 to 10 IU/ml IL-2 and gentamicin, along with 8 to 10 ug/ml peptides. Half of the culture medium was replaced with fresh IL-2-containing medium on days 3 and 7. Each peptide stimulation condition was cultured in triplicate wells unless otherwise noted. Using Ficoll-Paque Plus gradient centrifugation, PBMC were separated from whole blood and then either used fresh or cryopreserved at -140C. The overlapping peptide pools covered the spike proteins of SARS-CoV-2 as well as those of the common cold coronaviruses HCoV-NL63, HCoV-OC43 and HCoV-229E. The QIAamp micro DNA kit was used to extract genomic DNA from the cultured CD4+ T cells.

Receptor amplification or capture employed the immunoSEQ multiplex PCR assay. DNA from the CD4+ T cells that had been cultured and isolated underwent TCR beta CDR3 sequencing. The authors' pipeline ran thus. Non-productive TCR sequences were discarded, and reads were trimmed to the CDR3 region, with only CDR3s of 7 or more amino acids retained. The MANAFEST web app was used to pick out antigen-specific clonotypes by comparing their expansion in peptide wells with that in reference cultures. For clones to be considered positive, expansion at FDR<0.05 versus reference and all other wells, an odds ratio above 5, and a frequency above 0.1% in two replicate wells were required. A clonotype was called cross-reactive if it was significantly expanded both in SARS-CoV-2 spike wells and in at least one common cold coronavirus spike condition. Levenshtein distance calculated with the stringdist R package was used to assess CDR3 similarity, and unrooted trees were constructed with ape in R 3.6.1. TCRdb obtained this table from immuneACCESS and retained in-frame rearrangements with V and J assigned. These tables miss some clones; where compared with another copy, unresolved V genes account for less than half of the shortfall, and the remainder is unexplained. V and J calls plus clone size are reproduced from that table; the DNA served to infer D and trimming. In this sample the table shows fewer than 25,000 clones, around 70% of which occur a single time. The leading ten clones occupy roughly 10% of the sample.

On the study overall, not on this receptor specifically: Marked clonal contraction was observed in both infection-induced and vaccine-induced clones at late post-vaccination timepoints, consistent with waning T cell responses. Among healthy vaccine recipients, nearly all vaccine-induced clones were SARS-CoV-2 mono-reactive, and just 1 of 255 was cross-reactive with common cold coronaviruses. The study was limited by a small number of convalescent patients and lacked early post-infection timepoints.

In the germline V gene (reference sequence), CDR1 corresponds to SEHNR and CDR2 to FQNEAQ. From the cysteine up to the phenylalanine, the CDR3 has a length of 12 residues. The only DNA kept is the CDR3, 36 bases in frame from the first base. The trim is 5 bases for V and 6 bases for J, with a gap of 11 bases between the germline ends. This specimen consisted of CD4+ T cells from PBMCs cultured with HCoV-NL63 spike peptides, obtained after COVID-19 vaccination. What the cell subset or site label conveys for this sample: HCoV-NL63 spike overlapping peptide pool stimulation. The TCR comes from a human donor who received a COVID-19 vaccine. The rearrangement combines TRBV7-9 with TRBJ2-7; the D call is possibly TRBD1 or TRBD2, each sharing 5 bases. CDR3 sequence: CASSTPGSEQYF. The nucleotide sequence reads TGTGCCAGCAGCACCCCAGGGAGCGAGCAGTACTTC.